The following is a T cell receptor beta chain sequence with its context. No antigen is known for it. Base qualities were left out, and no much larger clone turns up one base away. This sample was taken from a study of cytomegalovirus exposure and HLA in healthy donors (dated by TCRdb to the late 2010s). Turning to the overall study: According to an earlier analysis of a few hundred of the donors, about 190 million T cells yielded over 100 million unique TCR beta sequences and about 300 Gb of sequence data. Approximately 300 gigabases of sequencing data and 80 million or so unique TCR sequences were included in an early release covering about 700 HLA-typed donors. Among the roughly 400 genotyped donors, approximately 76% belonged to the genetic ancestry cluster associated with self-reported Caucasian donors. The study aimed to test whether signatures of past pathogen exposure could be identified by cataloging public T cell receptors. The T cell repertoires of roughly 660 subjects were profiled by immunosequencing and related to cytomegalovirus serostatus. Besides the first cohort of 550 to 750 subjects, a separate validation cohort made up of roughly 120 different subjects was used. To predict cytomegalovirus infection status, the study brought together high-throughput TCR immunosequencing, statistical association of individual TCRs with disease status, and machine learning. To study patterns of TCR occurrence, a later analysis re-analyzed previously published TCR beta repertoires from 650 to 750 donors and added high-resolution HLA genotyping. In the later analysis, no new phenotypic data were used to find candidate immune exposures; instead, reliance was placed on TCR beta sequences and their occurrence across donors. An earlier analysis of about 600 of the donors used high-throughput TCR beta sequencing to judge whether each TCR beta V gene segment behaved as functional or pseudogenic. Donor age, sex, ethnicity and CMV serostatus were collected together with the repertoire data. In a later genetic analysis, genome-wide SNP genotypes for 398 of the 666 donors were used, and that subset was treated as a discovery cohort. Every repertoire in the discovery cohort had been generated on one and the same sequencing platform. Class I and class II HLA loci were covered by the typing at four-digit resolution. Typing coverage differed by locus: A, B, C, DRB1 and DQB1 were typed in roughly 620-640 donors, DQA1 in 522, DPA1 in approximately 600, and DPB1 in roughly 450. About 5 DR-DQ haplotypes were handled as single units for association and clustering, since linkage in the cohort was strong. Among some 410 genotyped donors of the cohort, an average of approximately 240,000 unique TCR beta nucleotide sequences was sequenced per donor, of which 15% to 20% were non-productive.

CDR1 and CDR2 were assigned from the germline V gene as WSHSY and SAAADI. From V the trimming removes 3 bases and from J it removes 3 bases, while the gene matches leave 8 bases of the junction unaccounted for. The cysteine opens and the phenylalanine closes a CDR3 of 17 amino acids. The read is trimmed to its CDR3 DNA, 51 bases read in frame from base 1. Results and caveats for the whole study, not just this receptor: In the study, approximately 160 TCR beta chains were listed as associated with cytomegalovirus. CMV serostatus was the only immune exposure information available for the cohort. The 87-base-pair reads could not distinguish some IMGT-functional V segments, including TRBV6-2 and TRBV6-3, so those segments were excluded. In an earlier analysis of about 600 of the donors, most TCR beta V segments appeared in productive rearrangements about 87% or about 30% of the time, broadly matching IMGT annotations. A cluster of highly shared sequence variants was judged likely to represent a technical artifact of the sequencing pipeline. The authors suggested that the approach could potentially be generalized to other disease states and immunological phenotypes. Cytomegalovirus status was reported to be diagnosed by the classifier with high specificity and sensitivity in both the original and validation cohorts. This cohort had only TCR beta chains sequenced, and the lack of alpha or paired-chain data limited which features could be detected. According to a later analysis, parvovirus B19, influenza, CMV and Epstein-Barr virus appeared linked to several top co-occurrence clusters. Strong co-occurrence of HLA alleles, especially DR and DQ, made assigning TCR associations to individual alleles difficult. A later analysis found that most CMV-associated TCR beta chains appeared HLA-restricted, with HLA associations seemingly driven largely by CMV exposure. In a later analysis, HLA-associated TCR beta chains were found to be more clonally expanded and to have lower generation probabilities than equally common non-associated chains. In vitro tests confirmed that a few of the cytomegalovirus-associated TCR beta chains recognize cytomegalovirus antigens. A further reported finding was that TCR beta sequences accurately predicted the HLA-A and HLA-B alleles for most subjects in the first cohort. An association between a missense DCLRE1C variant and V-gene and J-gene trimming of TCR beta chains was found in a later genetic analysis and replicated in an independent cohort. Compared with the approximately 720-donor mean, donors in an Asian-associated ancestry cluster had fewer N-insertions in productive TCRs, according to a later genetic analysis. Across donors, most TCR sequences were observed very rarely, whereas some public TCRs were present in many individuals. A later analysis associated 15,000 or so TCR beta sequences with specific HLA alleles at a false discovery rate of 0.05. In a later analysis, the rate of TCR association differed among HLA loci, with DRB1 alleles having the most associated TCRs and HLA-C alleles having the fewest. The earlier analysis of approximately 560 of the donors excluded roughly 17 rarely observed V segments, including chromosome 9 orphons, because counts were too low. The presence/absence analyses assumed that sequencing depth was roughly uniform across donors, and that assumption may not be true. Linkage disequilibrium might explain the correlated functional status among segregating V segments, but an unknown experimental factor could not be ruled out. Because HLA typing was missing for some donors at each locus, association tests included only the typed subset.

Library preparation was by the immunoSEQ multiplex PCR assay. A mixture of 60 forward primers for TCR Vbeta segments and 13 reverse primers for TCR Jbeta segments was used in the multiplex PCR. The CDR3 region of rearranged TCR beta genes was amplified from genomic DNA with a multiplex PCR assay. Amplified TCR beta libraries were sequenced as 87-base-pair reads on the Illumina HiSeq System. Turning to the authors' computational methods: In a later analysis, tens of millions of unique TCR beta chains were counted across the approximately 670 repertoires, and approximately 11 million of these chains were shared by at least two donors. Raw reads were error-corrected and collapsed into unique sequences with a nearest-neighbor algorithm that merged closely related sequences to remove PCR and sequencing errors. V, D and J gene segments were assigned by aligning CDR3 sequences to IMGT reference sequences. For a sequence to be retained, a match of at least six nucleotides to both a V gene segment and a J gene segment was required. A rearrangement counted as productive if the CDR3 had no stop codons and remained in frame with V and J, and every other rearrangement counted as non-productive. Following IMGT convention, CDR3 was defined as the stretch from the second conserved V-encoded cysteine to the conserved J-encoded phenylalanine. The earlier analysis of about 570 of the donors excluded any sequence lacking an unambiguous match to a single V gene segment. In an earlier analysis of about 590 of the donors, a V segment was called functional when productive rearrangements were above 56.7%, and segregating when the standard deviation between donors exceeded 5%. A statistical classification framework was built for diagnosing cytomegalovirus status from the catalog of TCR beta chain sequences. V and J gene assignment, in a later analysis, came from comparing TCR nucleotide sequences with IMGT/GENE-DB human TR gene sequences. The TCRdist pipeline was used in a later analysis to assign CDR3 sequences and most-parsimonious VDJ recombination scenarios. In a later analysis, each TCR beta chain was defined by its CDR3 amino acid sequence together with its V-gene family, and reads lacking a unique V-gene family were excluded. As a way to deal with suspected cross-contamination and a sequencing artifact, a later analysis dropped 640 or so nucleotide sequences that were highly shared and had low generation probability. For each public chain, a later analysis derived a clonal expansion index from normalized ranks of inferred template counts within each repertoire. A later analysis computed generation probabilities with a VDJ recombination model fitted to out-of-frame rearrangements, and checked the results against IGoR. In a later analysis, TCR-TCR, TCR-HLA and TCR-CMV co-occurrence was scored with hypergeometric tests, and a repertoire-size bias correction was applied to TCR pairs. A later analysis estimated false discovery rates by permuting HLA or CMV assignments 20 times. In a later analysis, co-occurring TCRs were grouped using DBSCAN, with TCRdist sequence similarity added in when clustering inside HLA-allele-positive subsets. For co-occurrence clustering, repertoires with fewer than 30,000 or more than 120,000 public chains were excluded, along with five repertoires with anomalous nucleotide sharing. What TCRdb holds here is the immuneACCESS table cut down to in-frame rearrangements. Part of the clones is not present; checked against another copy, under half of the missing clones reflect an unresolved V gene, and the others are unexplained. From that table come the V and J calls and clone size; the DNA was used to work out D and trimming. For this sample there are some 270,000 clones; about 80% appear just once. The top ten constitute roughly 0.31% of the sample.

The cohort was made up of approximately 700 healthy bone marrow donors. At the time of sampling, every cohort member was nominally healthy, though immune exposures that went unrecorded were likely present. The donor was CMV seronegative and was included in the group of about 350 seronegative cohort members. A peripheral blood sample was provided by each donor, and peripheral blood mononuclear cells were used for TCR beta sequencing. The Qiagen DNeasy Blood Extraction Kit was used to extract genomic DNA from the blood cell samples. The sequence came from a girl aged 2-10 years in good health and CMV-seronegative. The rearrangement combines TRBV10-2 with TRBJ2-7; TRBD2 matches 13 bases in the middle. Input material: PBMCs. CDR3 sequence: CASSDGLAGAGYYEQYF. The sequence in DNA is TGCGCCAGCAGTGACGGACTAGCGGGAGCAGGTTACTACGAGCAGTACTTC.